These 26 T cell receptor beta chains came from one sample sequenced in a study of CD8 T cells in Susac syndrome. A quantity of about 0.5 to 1 ug RNA underwent reverse transcription using random hexamers. TCRdb reanalysed the immunoSEQ multiplex PCR reads using MiXCR and keeps one entry per CDR3 protein. The table shows approximately 25,000 distinct CDR3 sequences, with 90% to 95% occurring only once. What was sequenced was CD8+ T cells from PBMCs. The receptors were gathered from a human donor with Susac syndrome.

The chain is built from TRBV6-5 and TRBJ2-7, with 7 bases that match TRBD1. The CDR3 totals 15 residues. With 2 bases clipped from V and 2 bases from J, the junction kept 6 bases outside the gene matches. Germline CDR1 reads MNHEY; CDR2 reads SVGAGI. CDR3 amino acids: CASSYRTGAAYEQYF. Written as DNA, the CDR3 is TGTGCCAGCAGTTACAGGACAGGAGCCGCCTACGAGCAGTACTTC.

The chain recombines TRBV6-5 with TRBJ2-7; D not certain. The CDR3 has 13 residues. Trimming shortened V by 2 bases and J by 4 bases, and 9 bases separated the two germline ends. Germline V gene data show CDR1 as MNHEY and CDR2 as SVGAGI. DNA of the CDR3: TGTGCCAGCAGTTACGCGCAGAGTTACGAGCAGTACTTC. Translation: CASSYAQSYEQYF.

The chain couples TRBV19 to TRBJ1-6; 10 bases are a match to TRBD1. CDR1 is LNHDA, CDR2 SQIVND, per germline (reference sequence). The CDR3 totals 19 residues. The ends lost 0 bases at V and 10 bases at J; junction bases unmatched: 15. As DNA, the CDR3 is TGTGCCAGTAGTATAGATCCCTCAAAAGAGACAGGGGGCCCGTCACCCCTCCACTTT. Protein: CASSIDPSKETGGPSPLHF.

The gene calls are TRBV14 and TRBJ1-2; D is undetermined. V lost 2 bases and J lost 3, with 7 bases in between. The CDR3 extends over 13 amino acids. Per germline, CDR1 SGHDN and CDR2 FVKESK. This CDR3 reads CASSQTADYGYTF. CDR3 bases: TGTGCCAGCAGCCAAACAGCAGACTATGGCTACACCTTC.

V gene TRBV2 combines with J gene TRBJ1-1, with D unclear. CDR1 is SNHLY and CDR2 is FYNNEI in the germline V gene. The V gene lost 0 bases and the J gene lost 6 bases, with 17 bases spanning the gap. The CDR3 sequence is 16 residues long. The CDR3 sequence is CASSEAFGRALAEAFF. Written as DNA, the CDR3 is TGTGCCAGCAGTGAAGCGTTTGGGAGGGCCCTGGCTGAAGCTTTCTTT.

The chain joins TRBV29-1 to TRBJ2-7, with D possibly matching TRBD2 (6 bases). The V and J ends lost 2 bases and 5 bases respectively, with 7 bases between them. Per the germline V gene, CDR1 is SQVTM and CDR2 is ANQGSEA. The CDR3 is 11 residues long. CDR3: CSVESGDEQYF. The CDR3 DNA reads as TGCAGCGTTGAATCGGGGGACGAGCAGTACTTC.

This sequence joins TRBV6-5 and TRBJ1-1; tentatively, D is TRBD1 (6 bases). The CDR3 is made up of 13 amino acids. CDR1 and CDR2 (germline): MNHEY, SVGAGI. V lost 6 bases and J lost 5, with 13 bases in between. CDR3 loop: CASRPGAITEAFF. The CDR3 DNA sequence: TGTGCCAGCAGACCGGGGGCTATTACTGAAGCTTTCTTT.

This chain links TRBV4-1 with TRBJ2-1; D gene ambiguous. The CDR3 runs to 14 residues. V lost 2 bases and J lost 4, with 9 bases in between. Per germline, CDR1 MGHRA and CDR2 YSYEKL. CDR3 bases: TGCGCCAGCAGCCAATTGGCCGGGTACAATGAGCAGTTCTTC. Amino acids: CASSQLAGYNEQFF.

The chain couples TRBV28 to TRBJ2-7; 9 bases map to TRBD1. This CDR3 spans 13 amino acids. J lost 3 bases, V lost 5 bases, and 2 bases had no gene match. Germline CDR1 MDHEN, CDR2 SYDVKM. CDR3 nucleotides: TGTGCCAGCAGTGGGACAGGGATCTACGAGCAGTACTTC. Protein: CASSGTGIYEQYF.

The V gene is TRBV14, the J gene TRBJ2-3; the D gene is possibly TRBD1 (6 bases). Between the trimmed V and J ends, which lost 6 bases and 4 bases, there was a span of 20 bases. The CDR3 spans 16 residues. Germline V gives CDR1 SGHDN, CDR2 FVKESK. The CDR3 coding sequence is TGTGCCAGCAGAAAAACAGGGATCTGGGTCCCAGATACGCAGTATTTT. This codes for CASRKTGIWVPDTQYF.

The chain links TRBV9 to TRBJ1-1; D remains unclear. CDR3 size: 14 residues. Germline V gene lookup returns CDR1 SGDLS and CDR2 YYNGEE. V lost 2 bases to trimming and J lost 1 base, with 9 bases between them. CDR3 protein: CASSVEEANTEAFF. The CDR3 nucleotides are TGTGCCAGCAGCGTGGAAGAAGCGAACACTGAAGCTTTCTTT. The full variable domain, its missing parts supplied by reference TRBV9 and TRBJ1-1, is DSGVTQTPKHLITATGQRVTLRCSPRSGDLSVYWYQQSLDQGLQFLIQYYNGEERAKGNILERFSAQQFPDLHSELNLSSLELGDSALYFCASSVEEANTEAFFGQGTRLTVV.

The V and J genes are TRBV28 and TRBJ2-7; 7 nucleotides match TRBD1. Germline-derived CDR1 and CDR2 are MDHEN and SYDVKM. There are 14 residues in the CDR3. The J segment lost 3 bases and the V segment lost 3 bases, leaving 5 bases of the junction unmatched. This chain's CDR3 is CASSFQGQVYEQYF. In DNA form, the CDR3 reads TGTGCCAGCAGTTTTCAAGGACAGGTCTACGAGCAGTACTTC.

This rearrangement joins TRBV10-3 to TRBJ2-7, with TRBD1 matching 8 bases. Per germline, CDR1 ENHRY and CDR2 SYGVKD. J was trimmed by 2 bases and V by 3 bases; bases with no gene match: 6. The CDR3 is made up of 15 amino acids. In nucleotides, the CDR3 is TGTGCCATCAGTGACCCAGGGGGCCTCGCCTACGAGCAGTACTTC. It is translated as CAISDPGGLAYEQYF.

J is TRBJ2-2 and V is TRBV28; D perhaps matches TRBD1 (6 bases). The CDR3 is 15 amino acids. The germline V gene encodes CDR1 MDHEN and CDR2 SYDVKM. V lost 10 bases to trimming and J lost 3 bases, with 18 bases between them. The CDR3 DNA reads as TGTGCCATCAGCCCTTTCCACAGGGACACCGGGGAGCTGTTTTTT. Translated, it gives CAISPFHRDTGELFF.

This rearrangement joins TRBV28 to TRBJ2-7; D assignment may be TRBD1 or TRBD2 (5 bases each). Germline V gene data show CDR1 as MDHEN and CDR2 as SYDVKM. Trimming stripped 9 bases from V and 0 bases from J, with 12 bases between. CDR3 length equals 13 residues. DNA of the CDR3: TGTGCCAGTACCGGGACGGACTCCTACGAGCAGTACTTC. This sequence encodes CASTGTDSYEQYF.

This clonotype was recorded only once. V and J are TRBV20-1 and TRBJ2-1; 7 nucleotides match TRBD2. In germline, CDR1 is DFQATT, CDR2 SNEGSKA (reference sequence). The junction had 8 bases not matched to a gene; V was cut back by 2 bases and J by 4 bases. The length of the CDR3 is 15 residues. CDR3 amino acids: CSARKRGLEYNEQFF. CDR3 DNA: TGCAGTGCTAGAAAGCGGGGCCTGGAATACAATGAGCAGTTCTTC.

The CDR3 DNA reads TGTGCCAGTAGAGGCGCCCAGGCTAGCCGCTATCCGCAGTATTTT. Translating it yields CASRGAQASRYPQYF. This sequence joins TRBV19 and TRBJ2-3; D perhaps matches TRBD2 (5 bases). CDR3 length equals 15 residues. Germline lookup yields CDR1 LNHDA and CDR2 SQIVND (reference sequence). V was trimmed by 6 bases and J by 10 bases, leaving 23 bases between them. Drawing the rest from reference TRBV19 and TRBJ2-3, the complete variable domain is DGGITQSPKYLFRKEGQNVTLSCEQNLNHDAMYWYRQDPGQGLRLIYYSQIVNDFQKGDIAEGYSVSREKKESFPLTVTSAQKNPTAFYLCASRGAQASRYPQYFGPGTRLTVL.

The gene calls are TRBV7-8 and TRBJ2-3; D not resolved. Per the germline V gene, CDR1 is SGHVS and CDR2 is FQNEAQ. V was shortened by 1 base and J by 0 bases, with 14 bases between the two germline ends. This CDR3 contains 17 residues. The CDR3 region is CASSLGDGWGSTDTQYF. In nucleotides, the CDR3 is TGTGCCAGCAGCTTAGGCGACGGGTGGGGTAGCACAGATACGCAGTATTTT.

The chain recombines TRBV5-1 with TRBJ2-3; TRBD2 aligns across 10 bases. CDR1 and CDR2 (germline): SGHRS, YFSETQ. Germline trimming cut 4 bases from V and 2 bases from J; bases unmatched to any gene: 10. CDR3 length: 17 residues. The CDR3 DNA sequence: TGCGCCAGCAGCCCCGCCGAGCGGGGGGGCCTCACAGATACGCAGTATTTT. It specifies CASSPAERGGLTDTQYF.

The gene calls are TRBV4-3 and TRBJ1-2; 7 positions agree with TRBD1. The V segment lost 5 bases and the J segment 2 bases; nucleotides outside the gene matches: 2. CDR3 length: 13 residues. The V gene's germline CDR1 is LGHNA and CDR2 YSLEER. The CDR3 DNA reads TGCGCCAGCAGCAAGGACAGGAACTATGGCTACACCTTC. It codes for CASSKDRNYGYTF.

The chain joins TRBV9 to TRBJ1-2, with 7 bases that match TRBD1. This CDR3 contains 17 residues. With 3 bases clipped from V and 2 bases from J, the junction kept 13 bases outside the gene matches. The V gene's germline CDR1 is SGDLS and CDR2 YYNGEE. This CDR3 is CASSGGQWERRNYGYTF. CDR3 nucleotides: TGTGCCAGCAGCGGGGGACAGTGGGAACGGAGGAACTATGGCTACACCTTC.

The CDR3 region is CASSLLLAGETGELFF. The CDR3 DNA reads TGCGCCAGCAGCTTGTTGCTAGCGGGGGAGACCGGGGAGCTGTTTTTT. J is TRBJ2-2 and V is TRBV5-1; TRBD2 aligns across 10 bases. CDR3 length equals 16 residues. The ends lost 1 base at V and 5 bases at J; junction bases unmatched: 5. The germline gives CDR1 SGHRS, CDR2 YFSETQ.

This chain links TRBV4-1 with TRBJ2-2, with TRBD2 matching over 7 bases. The V and J ends lost 0 bases and 6 bases, in that order; junction bases with no gene match: 4. CDR3 length equals 15 residues. Germline-derived CDR1 and CDR2 are MGHRA and YSYEKL. The CDR3 coding sequence is TGCGCCAGCAGCCAAGAGGGGAGGGTACCCGGGGAGCTGTTTTTT. Translation: CASSQEGRVPGELFF.

This clonotype appeared once. This rearrangement joins TRBV28 to TRBJ1-2, with D perhaps matching TRBD1 (5 bases). V was shortened by 6 bases and J by 4 bases, with 18 bases between the two germline ends. The CDR3 extends over 15 amino acids. Germline CDR1 MDHEN, CDR2 SYDVKM. The CDR3 reads CASSSSGGELYGYTF. The CDR3 coding sequence is TGTGCCAGCAGCTCTTCCGGGGGGGAACTCTATGGCTACACCTTC.

The genes are TRBV13 and TRBJ2-3; D ambiguous. V lost 0 bases and J lost 0, with 10 bases in between. The CDR3 runs 16 residues. Germline assignment: CDR1 PRHDT and CDR2 FYEKMQ (reference sequence). CDR3 protein: CASSLGLLTSTDTQYF. The CDR3 nucleotides are TGTGCCAGCAGCTTAGGCCTTTTAACTAGCACAGATACGCAGTATTTT.

The rearrangement uses TRBV6-2 or TRBV6-3 and TRBJ1-2, with D possibly matching TRBD1 (5 bases). The CDR3 spans 12 residues. V lost 5 bases and J 12 bases, leaving 16 bases between the germline ends. CDR1 is MNHEY and CDR2 is SVGEGT in the germline V gene. The DNA for the CDR3 is TGTGCCAGCAGTCCCCGTCTCGGACACCACACCTTC. This sequence encodes CASSPRLGHHTF.